A selection of T cell receptor beta chains follows, all from one sample in a study of blood T cell repertoires in COVID-19. The protocol was immunoSEQ multiplex PCR, while the TCRdb copy is restricted to in-frame clones and leaves out a portion. There are around 220,000 clones in the sample; 82% occur only once, and 7.5% to 9.5% lies in the top ten. The specimen was peripheral blood. These receptors came from a woman older than 75 with COVID-19, enrolled during active disease. Both conserved end residues are part of each CDR3. A D gene is named only where the DNA matches it firmly. Not all rows give a size; the values are once, few, many and, for expanded clones, a class.

V gene: TRBV11-2; D gene: NA; J gene: TRBJ2-1; clone size: once; CDR3 protein: CASSRRASEIWVYNEQFF; CDR3 DNA: TGTGCCAGCAGCCGACGGGCTAGCGAAATTTGGGTCTACAATGAGCAGTTCTTC
V gene: TRBV7-3; D gene: NA; J gene: TRBJ2-7; clone size: NA; CDR3 protein: CASSPPGSYEQYF; CDR3 DNA: TGTGCCAGCAGCCCTCCGGGGTCTTACGAGCAGTACTTC
V gene: TRBV3-1/TRBV3-2; D gene: NA; J gene: TRBJ1-5; clone size: NA; CDR3 protein: CASSLGAGNQPQHF; CDR3 DNA: TGTGCCAGCAGCCTTGGGGCAGGCAATCAGCCCCAGCATTTT
V gene: TRBV5-1; D gene: TRBD2; J gene: TRBJ2-1; clone size: NA; CDR3 protein: CASSYVAGAYNEQFF; CDR3 DNA: TGCGCCAGCAGCTACGTAGCGGGAGCCTACAATGAGCAGTTCTTC
V gene: TRBV28; D gene: NA; J gene: TRBJ1-2; clone size: once; CDR3 protein: CASSSRGGWGYTF; CDR3 DNA: TGTGCCAGCAGCTCACGGGGGGGCTGGGGCTACACCTTC
V gene: TRBV19; D gene: NA; J gene: TRBJ2-6; clone size: once; CDR3 protein: CASSPPGSGSRANVLTF; CDR3 DNA: TGTGCCAGTAGTCCGCCTGGTTCAGGGTCTAGGGCCAACGTCCTGACTTTC
V gene: TRBV11-2; D gene: TRBD2; J gene: TRBJ2-1; clone size: once; CDR3 protein: CASTYSGRANEQFF; CDR3 DNA: TGTGCCAGCACCTATAGCGGGAGGGCCAATGAGCAGTTCTTC
V gene: TRBV3-1/TRBV3-2; D gene: NA; J gene: TRBJ1-3; clone size: few; CDR3 protein: CASSPRGGLGGNTIYF; CDR3 DNA: TGTGCCAGCAGCCCACGTGGGGGCTTGGGAGGAAACACCATATATTTT
V gene: TRBV6-5; D gene: NA; J gene: TRBJ2-7; clone size: NA; CDR3 protein: CASSYSPSGGYEQYF; CDR3 DNA: TGTGCCAGCAGTTACTCCCCAAGCGGAGGCTACGAGCAGTACTTC
V gene: TRBV7-2; D gene: TRBD1; J gene: TRBJ2-4; clone size: NA; CDR3 protein: CASTRNRDSRNIQYF; CDR3 DNA: TGTGCCAGCACAAGAAACCGGGACAGTAGGAACATTCAGTACTTC
V gene: TRBV28; D gene: NA; J gene: TRBJ1-2; clone size: NA; CDR3 protein: CASSSSDFYGYTF; CDR3 DNA: TGTGCCAGCAGTTCCTCTGACTTCTATGGCTACACCTTC
V gene: TRBV7-9; D gene: TRBD2; J gene: TRBJ2-1; clone size: NA; CDR3 protein: CASSLVLAGVYNEQFF; CDR3 DNA: TGTGCCAGCAGCTTAGTTTTGGCGGGGGTTTACAATGAGCAGTTCTTC
V gene: TRBV27; D gene: TRBD2; J gene: TRBJ2-3; clone size: NA; CDR3 protein: CASSLGGGRGGRSTDTQYF; CDR3 DNA: TGTGCCAGCAGTTTAGGTGGCGGGAGGGGGGGGAGAAGCACAGATACGCAGTATTTT
V gene: TRBV5-1; D gene: TRBD1; J gene: TRBJ2-3; clone size: NA; CDR3 protein: CASRPGQVNTQYF; CDR3 DNA: TGCGCCAGCAGACCCGGACAGGTCAATACGCAGTATTTT